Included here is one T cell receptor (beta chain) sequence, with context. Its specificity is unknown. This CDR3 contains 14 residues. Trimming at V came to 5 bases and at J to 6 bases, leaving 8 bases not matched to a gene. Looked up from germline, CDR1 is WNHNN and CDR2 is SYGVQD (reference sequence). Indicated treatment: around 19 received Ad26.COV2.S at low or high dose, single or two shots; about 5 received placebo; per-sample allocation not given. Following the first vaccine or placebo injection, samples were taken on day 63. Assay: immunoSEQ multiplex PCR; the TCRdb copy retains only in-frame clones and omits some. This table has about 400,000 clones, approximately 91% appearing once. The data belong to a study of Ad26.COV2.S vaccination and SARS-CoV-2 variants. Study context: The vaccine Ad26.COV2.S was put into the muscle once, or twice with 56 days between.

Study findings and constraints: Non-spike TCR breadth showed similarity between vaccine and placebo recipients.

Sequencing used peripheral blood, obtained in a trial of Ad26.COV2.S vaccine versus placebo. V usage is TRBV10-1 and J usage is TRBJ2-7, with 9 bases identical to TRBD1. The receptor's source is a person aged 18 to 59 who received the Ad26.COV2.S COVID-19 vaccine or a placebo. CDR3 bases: TGCGCCAGCAGTACCGACAGGGGGTTAGGCGAGCAGTACTTC. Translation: CASSTDRGLGEQYF.